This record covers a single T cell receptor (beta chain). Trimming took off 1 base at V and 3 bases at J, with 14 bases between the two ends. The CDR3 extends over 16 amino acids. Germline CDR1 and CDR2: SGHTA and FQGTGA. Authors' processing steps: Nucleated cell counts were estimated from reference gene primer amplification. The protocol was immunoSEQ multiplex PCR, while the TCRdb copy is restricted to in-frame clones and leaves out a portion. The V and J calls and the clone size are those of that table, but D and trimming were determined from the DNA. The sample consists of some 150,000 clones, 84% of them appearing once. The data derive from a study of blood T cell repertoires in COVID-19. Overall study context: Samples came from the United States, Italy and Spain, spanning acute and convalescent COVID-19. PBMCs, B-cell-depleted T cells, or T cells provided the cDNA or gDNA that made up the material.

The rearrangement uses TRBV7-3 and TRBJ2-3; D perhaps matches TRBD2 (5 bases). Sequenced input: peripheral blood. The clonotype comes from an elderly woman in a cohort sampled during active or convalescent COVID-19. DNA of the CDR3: TGTGCCAGCAGCTTAAGCGGCGGGTTGGGAACAGATACGCAGTATTTT. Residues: CASSLSGGLGTDTQYF.